These 15 T cell receptor beta chains were all obtained from the same sample, sequenced in a study of CD8+ T cells in alopecia areata. The sample's treatment: oral pan-JAK inhibitor, 5-10 mg twice daily. Reverse transcription of extracted RNA yielded cDNA, which provided the sequencing template. The protocol was immunoSEQ multiplex PCR, while the TCRdb copy is restricted to in-frame clones and leaves out a portion. Of about 190,000 clones listed, 60% are singletons. Sample: CD4+ T cells sorted from blood, taken at week 24, from a patient treated with tofacitinib. All receptors come from a human donor with alopecia areata.

Only a few counts were recorded for this clone. The rearrangement links TRBV6-1 to TRBJ1-5; TRBD1 might be the D (6 bases). Per the germline V gene, CDR1 is MNHNS and CDR2 is SASEGT. V was trimmed by 4 bases and J by 3 bases, leaving 16 bases between them. The CDR3 sequence is 16 residues long. The CDR3 DNA reads TGTGCCAGCAGTGTTCGACAGGCGTATTCCAATCAGCCCCAGCATTTT. Its translation is CASSVRQAYSNQPQHF.

This clone was observed a single time. The chain employs TRBV29-1 and TRBJ1-1; no firm D call. The V gene's germline CDR1 is SQVTM and CDR2 ANQGSEA. Trimming left V 2 bases short and J 4 bases short, with 8 bases between. This CDR3 has 12 residues. The CDR3 spells CSVERVGTEAFF. DNA of the CDR3: TGCAGCGTTGAAAGGGTCGGCACTGAAGCTTTCTTT.

The chain is built from TRBV4-3 and TRBJ2-2; the match to TRBD1 covers 7 bases. The ends lost 5 bases at V and 6 bases at J; junction bases unmatched: 0. The CDR3 runs 12 residues. Germline CDR1 is LGHNA and CDR2 is YSLEER. In DNA form, the CDR3 reads TGCGCCAGCAGCACAGGGGCCGGGGAGCTGTTTTTT. This sequence encodes CASSTGAGELFF.

This clone was recorded only once. The chain links TRBV25-1 to TRBJ2-7; D not certain. This CDR3 contains 15 residues. The germline V and J ends were trimmed by 1 base and 2 bases, with 12 bases remaining between them. Germline lookup yields CDR1 MGHDK and CDR2 SYGVNS. The CDR3 bases are TGTGCCAGCAGTGAATCGGGCAGGATAACCTACGAGCAGTACTTC. Translation: CASSESGRITYEQYF.

The chain recombines TRBV29-1 with TRBJ2-1, with D uncertain. Germline V gene data show CDR1 as SQVTM and CDR2 as ANQGSEA. The CDR3 length is 10 residues. V was clipped by 5 bases and J by 4 bases, with 3 bases between them. The CDR3 DNA follows: TGCAGCGTTTGGTACAATGAGCAGTTCTTC. Translation gives CSVWYNEQFF.

J is TRBJ1-5 and V is TRBV6-1, with TRBD1 as a possible D gene (5 bases). Germline CDR1 MNHNS, CDR2 SASEGT. The CDR3 totals 13 residues. CDR3 nucleotide sequence: TGTGGCGCGGGACGAAGTAGCAATCAGCCCCAGCATTTT. Its protein product is CGAGRSSNQPQHF.

The J gene is TRBJ1-2, the V gene TRBV4-3; 7 bases are shared with TRBD1. Per germline, CDR1 LGHNA and CDR2 YSLEER. Trimming removed 1 base from V and 4 bases from J; junction bases left unmatched: 3. This CDR3 spans 14 amino acids. The CDR3 DNA reads as TGCGCCAGCAGCCAAGTAGGGGGCTCCTATGGCTACACCTTC. Its protein product is CASSQVGGSYGYTF.

The rearrangement joins TRBV10-3 to TRBJ2-3; 7 bases line up with TRBD1. With V trimmed by 7 bases and J by 1 base, 5 bases remained unmatched. The CDR3 runs 14 residues. Germline CDR1 and CDR2: ENHRY and SYGVKD. CDR3: CAIKEQGRTDTQYF. CDR3 nucleotide sequence: TGTGCCATCAAAGAACAGGGGCGCACAGATACGCAGTATTTT.

The chain joins TRBV18 to TRBJ1-6; D unresolved. Trimming removed 3 bases from V and 8 bases from J, with 8 bases in between. Looked up from germline, CDR1 is KGHSH and CDR2 is LQKENI. This CDR3 contains 13 residues. The CDR3: CASSPDLDSPLHF. Here the CDR3 DNA reads TGTGCCAGCTCACCCGACTTGGATTCACCCCTCCACTTT. The full variable domain, completed using reference TRBV18 and TRBJ1-6, is NAGVMQNPRHLVRRRGQEARLRCSPMKGHSHVYWYRQLPEEGLKFMVYLQKENIIDESGMPKERFSAEFPKEGPSILRIQQVVRGDSAAYFCASSPDLDSPLHFGNGTRLTVT.

This clone was seen only a few times. This chain connects TRBV2 to TRBJ2-1, with D unresolved. CDR3 length: 12 amino acids. Per germline, CDR1 SNHLY and CDR2 FYNNEI. V lost 3 bases, J lost 2 bases, and 2 bases lay in between. CDR3 residues: CASSDPYNEQFF. For the CDR3, the DNA is TGTGCCAGCAGTGACCCCTACAATGAGCAGTTCTTC.

This clone is termed medium-sized (0.01 to 0.1%). This chain joins TRBV18 and TRBJ2-1; D gene uncertain. Germline V gene sequence: CDR1 KGHSH, CDR2 LQKENI. CDR3 length equals 13 residues. The V end lost 2 bases, the J end lost 8 bases, and 10 bases lay between the germline ends. Here the CDR3 DNA reads TGTGCCAGCTCACCAATCGGGCCCGATGAGCAGTTCTTC. Its protein is CASSPIGPDEQFF. Complete variable domain (other parts from reference TRBV18 and TRBJ2-1): NAGVMQNPRHLVRRRGQEARLRCSPMKGHSHVYWYRQLPEEGLKFMVYLQKENIIDESGMPKERFSAEFPKEGPSILRIQQVVRGDSAAYFCASSPIGPDEQFFGPGTRLTVL.

V gene TRBV4-3 combines with J gene TRBJ2-5; a possible D gene is TRBD2 (6 bases). V was pared by 0 bases and J by 5 bases, with 10 bases between. Germline V gene sequence: CDR1 LGHNA, CDR2 YSLEER. The CDR3 consists of 14 residues. CDR3 loop: CASSQDMAGETQYF. As DNA, the CDR3 is TGCGCCAGCAGCCAAGATATGGCGGGGGAGACCCAGTACTTC.

This rearrangement joins TRBV30 to TRBJ2-1; 10 nucleotides agree with TRBD1. The CDR3 is 12 residues long. Per the germline V gene, CDR1 is GTSNPN and CDR2 is SVGIG (reference sequence). J gave up 15 bases and V 4 bases, and 9 bases lay outside the gene matches. The CDR3 DNA reads as TGTGCCTGGACAGAAACCGGGACAGGGGCGTTCTTC. The encoded protein is CAWTETGTGAFF.

V usage is TRBV29-1 and J usage is TRBJ2-3; D may be TRBD1 or TRBD2 (5 bases each). With 3 bases removed from V and 0 bases from J, the gap between germline ends came to 7 bases. Germline assignment: CDR1 SQVTM and CDR2 ANQGSEA. This CDR3 spans 13 amino acids. For the CDR3, the DNA is TGCAGCGTTGAGGGGGTTAGCACAGATACGCAGTATTTT. This gives the protein CSVEGVSTDTQYF.

Concerning this clone: Additional DNA sequences in this sample encode the identical CDR3. V is TRBV30 and J is TRBJ1-2; the match to TRBD1 covers 7 bases. The V and J ends lost 0 bases and 7 bases, in that order; junction bases with no gene match: 5. Germline V lookup: CDR1 GTSNPN, CDR2 SVGIG (reference sequence). The CDR3 is 13 residues long. CDR3 DNA: TGTGCCTGGAGTGTACAGGGGCGGGGTGGCTACACCTTC. Its protein product is CAWSVQGRGGYTF.